The 31 T cell receptor beta chains reported below all come from one sample, sequenced in a study of blood T cell repertoires in COVID-19 (dated by TCRdb to 2019 to 2021). The library came from the immunoSEQ multiplex PCR assay. TCRdb mirrors the immuneACCESS table, restricted to in-frame sequences. Some clones are absent from its copies; in checked studies, under half trace to an unresolved V gene, and the reason for the others is unknown. In all, the sample holds around 170,000 clones, and about 80% of those were seen once. The top ten clonotypes cover roughly 13% of the sample. Sample: peripheral blood. The source is a man aged 65-85 years who had recovered from COVID-19.

The genes are TRBV7-3 and TRBJ2-6, with D perhaps TRBD1 (5 bases). Germline CDR1 SGHTA, CDR2 FQGTGA. Between the trimmed V and J ends, which lost 2 bases and 1 base, there was a span of 9 bases. This CDR3 has 16 residues. The CDR3 coding sequence is TGTGCCAGCAGCTTAGGGGCCCGATCTGGGGCCAACGTCCTGACTTTC. Amino acids: CASSLGARSGANVLTF.

This rearrangement joins TRBV5-1 to TRBJ2-7, with TRBD1 identical over 12 bases. Germline CDR1 and CDR2: SGHRS and YFSETQ. The junction had 4 bases not matched to a gene; V was cut back by 4 bases and J by 2 bases. This CDR3 has 15 amino acids. As DNA, the CDR3 is TGCGCCAGCAGCACGGGACAGGGGGCGACCTACGAGCAGTACTTC. Protein: CASSTGQGATYEQYF.

V usage is TRBV10-3 and J usage is TRBJ1-4; 8 bases agree with TRBD1. Trimming removed 6 bases from V and 6 bases from J; junction bases left unmatched: 9. The CDR3 covers 15 residues. Germline V gene data show CDR1 as ENHRY and CDR2 as SYGVKD. This CDR3 reads CAISPDRGKDEKLFF. CDR3 in DNA: TGTGCCATCAGCCCCGACAGGGGAAAAGATGAAAAACTGTTTTTT.

The rearrangement uses TRBV7-8 and TRBJ1-1, with 7 nucleotides matching TRBD1. This CDR3 comprises 14 residues. The germline V gene has CDR1 SGHVS and CDR2 FQNEAQ. Trimming took 1 base from V and 6 from J; bases not matched to a gene: 5. The CDR3 spells CASSLVGQGAEAFF. The CDR3 region has the DNA TGTGCCAGCAGCTTAGTGGGGCAGGGGGCTGAAGCTTTCTTT.

The chain is built from TRBV27 and TRBJ1-3, with D perhaps TRBD1 (6 bases). CDR1 MNHEY and CDR2 SMNVEV come from the germline V gene (reference sequence). V shed 5 bases and J shed 0 bases, with 14 bases lying between them. The CDR3 contains 16 residues. Written as DNA, the CDR3 is TGTGCCAGCAGTCCAGGACAGTCCCCCTCTGGAAACACCATATATTTT. Translated, it gives CASSPGQSPSGNTIYF.

In DNA form, the CDR3 reads TGTGCCAGTAGTATGGGACTAGCGGGAGGAAGATACGAGCAGTACTTC. Encoded protein: CASSMGLAGGRYEQYF. The rearrangement links TRBV19 to TRBJ2-7; 15 bases match TRBD2. Germline CDR1 reads LNHDA; CDR2 reads SQIVND (reference sequence). J was trimmed by 4 bases and V by 3 bases; bases with no gene match: 4. This CDR3 contains 16 residues.

The chain has TRBV30 and TRBJ1-2; TRBD1 aligns across 7 bases. V was pared by 3 bases and J by 5 bases, with 9 bases of the junction left unmatched. The CDR3 extends over 14 amino acids. Germline V gene lookup returns CDR1 GTSNPN and CDR2 SVGIG (reference sequence). The CDR3, as DNA: TGTGCCTGGAGACCGGGACAGCAAGTATATGGCTACACCTTC. Its translation is CAWRPGQQVYGYTF.

The J gene is TRBJ2-2, the V gene TRBV5-3, with 10 positions matching TRBD2. TRBV5-3 is recorded as an ORF, its role being uncertain. V shed 4 bases and J 3 bases; nucleotides not matched to a gene: 15. The CDR3 contains 19 residues. The CDR3 loop reads CARSKYPGLAYYDTGELFF. For the CDR3, the DNA is TGTGCCAGAAGCAAATACCCGGGACTAGCGTATTACGACACCGGGGAGCTGTTTTTT.

CDR3 DNA sequence: TGTGCCAGCAGCTTAGGAGAAAATTCACCCCTCCACTTT. Translated, it gives CASSLGENSPLHF. The chain couples TRBV9 to TRBJ1-6, with unresolved D. V lost 4 bases and J lost 7, with 9 bases in between. This CDR3 has 13 amino acids. CDR1 is SGDLS, CDR2 YYNGEE, per germline.

This clone was recorded only once. J is TRBJ1-2 and V is TRBV6-5, with 9 bases matching TRBD1. CDR1 is MNHEY and CDR2 is SVGAGI in the germline V gene. This CDR3 has 15 residues. The J segment lost 7 bases and the V segment lost 5 bases, leaving 11 bases of the junction unmatched. The CDR3 DNA follows: TGTGCCAGCAGTACTACAGGGGGCCCCCGGGTTGGCTACACCTTC. Residues: CASSTTGGPRVGYTF.

This chain connects TRBV7-2 to TRBJ1-4; D gene uncertain. The germline V gene encodes CDR1 SGHTA and CDR2 FQGNSA. Trimming cost V 2 bases and J 4 bases, with 11 bases left between them. The CDR3 sequence is 15 residues long. The chain's CDR3 is CASSLRGGRNEKLFF. CDR3 nucleotides: TGTGCCAGCAGCTTACGCGGTGGCCGTAATGAAAAACTGTTTTTT. The full variable domain, its missing parts supplied by reference TRBV7-2 and TRBJ1-4, is GAGVSQSPSNKVTEKGKDVELRCDPISGHTALYWYRQSLGQGLEFLIYFQGNSAPDKSGLPSDRFSAERTGGSVSTLTIQRTQQEDSAVYLCASSLRGGRNEKLFFGSGTQLSVL.

This clone was picked up a small number of times. The chain combines TRBV20-1 with TRBJ2-1; TRBD2 matches 13 bases. Germline CDR1 and CDR2: DFQATT and SNEGSKA (reference sequence). Germline trimming cut 3 bases from V and 6 bases from J; bases unmatched to any gene: 2. The CDR3 extends over 14 amino acids. The CDR3 DNA reads TGCAGTGCTAGTACTAGCGGGAGGGTCAATGAGCAGTTCTTC. It encodes CSASTSGRVNEQFF.

The chain is built from TRBV7-2 and TRBJ1-5, with unresolved D. CDR1 is SGHTA and CDR2 is FQGNSA in the germline V gene. V lost 3 bases, J lost 0 bases, and 9 bases lay in between. The CDR3 is 15 amino acids. CDR3 sequence reads: CASSFSQNSNQPQHF. The CDR3 bases are TGTGCCAGCAGCTTCAGTCAGAATAGCAATCAGCCCCAGCATTTT.

The chain carries TRBV25-1 and TRBJ1-1; TRBD1 might be the D (6 bases). Per germline, CDR1 MGHDK and CDR2 SYGVNS. Trimming stripped 6 bases from V and 2 bases from J, with 13 bases between. CDR3 length: 14 amino acids. The CDR3 DNA sequence: TGTGCCAGCAGGGAGACAGGCCTTAACACTGAAGCTTTCTTT. This gives the protein CASRETGLNTEAFF. The whole variable domain, remainder taken from reference TRBV25-1 and TRBJ1-1, is EADIYQTPRYLVIGTGKKITLECSQTMGHDKMYWYQQDPGMELHLIHYSYGVNSTEKGDLSSESTVSRIRTEHFPLTLESARPSHTSQYLCASRETGLNTEAFFGQGTRLTVV.

The count of this clone is one. Here the CDR3 reads CASSYSSSGTGNEQFF. The CDR3 region has the DNA TGTGCCAGCAGTTACTCTTCCAGCGGGACGGGCAATGAGCAGTTCTTC. The chain employs TRBV6-5 and TRBJ2-1; 7 bases line up with TRBD2. This CDR3 comprises 16 residues. V lost 0 bases and J lost 6; bases outside the gene matches: 8. The germline gives CDR1 MNHEY, CDR2 SVGAGI.

This clone was counted only a few times. V gene TRBV4-3 combines with J gene TRBJ2-3, with 10 bases that match TRBD2. The trim removed 0 bases at V and 7 bases at J, leaving 7 bases unmatched. Germline CDR1 reads LGHNA; CDR2 reads YSLEER. The CDR3 spans 16 residues. CDR3 residues: CASSQEPSGGFNTQYF. The CDR3 DNA reads as TGCGCCAGCAGCCAAGAACCTAGCGGGGGTTTCAATACGCAGTATTTT.

The chain is built from TRBV11-3 and TRBJ2-1, with TRBD2 matching 8 bases. V lost 8 bases and J lost 2; bases outside the gene matches: 2. The CDR3 has 13 amino acids. Looked up from germline, CDR1 is SGHNT and CDR2 is YENEEA. The DNA for the CDR3 is TGTGCCAGCGGGACTAGGCCCTACAATGAGCAGTTCTTC. It yields the protein CASGTRPYNEQFF.

This clone has just one count. J is TRBJ1-5 and V is TRBV11-2, with no clear D. This CDR3 has 13 residues. Germline-derived CDR1 and CDR2 are SGHAT and FQNNGV. V was shortened by 7 bases and J by 3 bases, with 10 bases between the two germline ends. CDR3 sequence reads: CASTADHNQPQHF. DNA of the CDR3: TGTGCCAGCACCGCGGATCACAATCAGCCCCAGCATTTT.

This chain connects TRBV27 to TRBJ2-2; 13 bases are shared with TRBD2. The CDR3 consists of 17 residues. Losses at the gene ends were 2 bases for V and 4 bases for J; bases not matched to a gene: 4. Germline V lookup: CDR1 MNHEY, CDR2 SMNVEV (reference sequence). DNA for the CDR3: TGTGCCAGCAGTTTACGGGGGACTAGCGGGGTCACCGGGGAGCTGTTTTTT. This sequence encodes CASSLRGTSGVTGELFF.

The rearrangement links TRBV9 to TRBJ2-7, with 8 positions matching TRBD2. V shed 4 bases and J 5 bases; nucleotides not matched to a gene: 5. The germline V gene has CDR1 SGDLS and CDR2 YYNGEE. The CDR3 sequence is 13 residues long. This CDR3 is CASSRGGWDEQYF. The CDR3 DNA follows: TGTGCCAGCAGCCGGGGGGGATGGGACGAGCAGTACTTC.

The CDR3 DNA is TGTGCCACCAGCAGAGCTACAGGGATGGGCAATCAGCCCCAGCATTTT. Amino acid sequence: CATSRATGMGNQPQHF. The V call is TRBV15, the J call TRBJ1-5, with a possible D match to TRBD1 (6 bases). The CDR3 covers 16 residues. The V end was cut by 1 base, the J end by 2 bases, with 12 bases between. Germline CDR1 is LNHNV and CDR2 is YYDKDF (reference sequence).

The CDR3 reads CAISGTGARGEQYF. Written as DNA, the CDR3 is TGTGCCATCAGTGGGACAGGGGCTCGTGGCGAGCAGTACTTC. The V and J genes are TRBV10-3 and TRBJ2-7; TRBD1 aligns across 9 bases. The CDR3 has 14 residues. Germline CDR1 is ENHRY and CDR2 is SYGVKD. The trim removed 4 bases at V and 6 bases at J, leaving 7 bases unmatched.

This clone was observed a few times. The genes are TRBV12-3 or TRBV12-4 and TRBJ2-7; D is unclear. This CDR3 is 13 amino acids long. V was cut by 5 bases and J by 0 bases, with 8 bases left in between. CDR3 DNA sequence: TGTGCCAGCAGTCTACGTCGCTCCTACGAGCAGTACTTC. Its translation is CASSLRRSYEQYF.

The chain carries TRBV28 and TRBJ2-1, with TRBD1 identical over 7 bases. V lost 5 bases and J lost 7; bases outside the gene matches: 8. This CDR3 is 14 amino acids long. CDR1 is MDHEN and CDR2 is SYDVKM in the germline V gene. CDR3 DNA sequence: TGTGCCAGCAGTACCTACAGGGGCAAGAATGAGCAGTTCTTC. Amino acid sequence: CASSTYRGKNEQFF.

V usage is TRBV7-8 and J usage is TRBJ1-2; the match to TRBD1 covers 9 bases. CDR3 length: 13 amino acids. Losses at the gene ends were 5 bases for V and 8 bases for J; bases not matched to a gene: 6. Germline V gives CDR1 SGHVS, CDR2 FQNEAQ. The CDR3 loop reads CASSPDRGRGYTF. CDR3 DNA: TGTGCCAGCAGCCCGGACAGGGGTCGCGGCTACACCTTC.

This clone occurred a few times. The chain uses TRBV10-1 and TRBJ2-1; 13 bases map to TRBD2. From germline, CDR1 is WNHNN and CDR2 SYGVQD (reference sequence). J gave up 8 bases and V 4 bases, and 11 bases lay outside the gene matches. The CDR3 runs to 17 residues. The CDR3 region is CASSGGLAGEPVHEQFF. The CDR3 coding sequence is TGCGCCAGCAGTGGAGGACTAGCGGGAGAACCTGTCCATGAGCAGTTCTTC.

For the CDR3, the DNA is TGTGCCAGCAGCGTCTTGGACAGTGAAAGCTCTGGAAACACCATATATTTT. This gives the protein CASSVLDSESSGNTIYF. The rearrangement joins TRBV9 to TRBJ1-3, with D possibly TRBD1 on 6 matching bases. From germline, CDR1 is SGDLS and CDR2 YYNGEE. With 2 bases removed from V and 0 bases from J, the gap between germline ends came to 15 bases. The CDR3 length is 17 residues.

The rearrangement uses TRBV5-1 and TRBJ2-2; 10 bases match TRBD1. There are 16 residues in the CDR3. The trim removed 4 bases at V and 6 bases at J, leaving 9 bases unmatched. Germline V gives CDR1 SGHRS, CDR2 YFSETQ. CDR3 nucleotides: TGCGCCAGCAGCGCCTTGACAGGGGGCAACGCCGGGGAGCTGTTTTTT. It codes for CASSALTGGNAGELFF.

Comments on this clone: The same CDR3 arises from other DNA sequences in this sample as well. The rearrangement joins TRBV5-1 to TRBJ1-2; possible D gene TRBD1, 6 bases. Trimming took 3 bases from V and 5 from J, leaving 14 bases between them. Germline V gene data show CDR1 as SGHRS and CDR2 as YFSETQ. CDR3 size: 14 residues. CDR3 residues: CASSSRGTDYGYTF. CDR3 sequence (DNA): TGCGCCAGCAGCTCGAGGGGGACGGATTATGGCTACACCTTC.

This clone was detected only a few times. The rearrangement links TRBV14 to TRBJ2-1; TRBD2 matches at 8 bases. V was clipped by 4 bases and J by 0 bases; unmatched bases: 14. The CDR3 consists of 19 residues. Germline CDR1 reads SGHDN; CDR2 reads FVKESK. The chain's CDR3 is CASSPHWGSGRGSYNEQFF. CDR3 in DNA: TGTGCCAGCAGCCCCCATTGGGGAAGCGGGAGAGGCTCCTACAATGAGCAGTTCTTC.

This clone was found a few times. The genes are TRBV24-1 and TRBJ1-1; D is possibly TRBD1 (5 bases). CDR1 and CDR2 from the germline V gene are KGHDR and SFDVKD. The CDR3 runs 15 residues. V was pared by 2 bases and J by 2 bases, with 11 bases between. The CDR3 is CATSDSQGLNTEAFF. The CDR3 region has the DNA TGTGCCACCAGTGATTCTCAGGGACTTAACACTGAAGCTTTCTTT.